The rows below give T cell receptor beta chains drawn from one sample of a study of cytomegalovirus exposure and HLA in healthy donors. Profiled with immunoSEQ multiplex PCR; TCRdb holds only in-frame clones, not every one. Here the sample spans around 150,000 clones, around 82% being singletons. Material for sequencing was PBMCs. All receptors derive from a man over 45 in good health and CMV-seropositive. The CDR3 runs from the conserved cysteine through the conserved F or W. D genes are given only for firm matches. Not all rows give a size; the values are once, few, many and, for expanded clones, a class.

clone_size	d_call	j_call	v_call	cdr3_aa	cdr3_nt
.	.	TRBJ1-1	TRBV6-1	CASSRRLNTEAFF	TGTGCCAGCAGTAGGAGACTGAACACTGAAGCTTTCTTT
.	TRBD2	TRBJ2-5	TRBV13	CASSLVVGGPRGGQETQYF	TGTGCCAGCAGCTTAGTTGTGGGCGGCCCGCGGGGGGGGCAAGAGACCCAGTACTTC
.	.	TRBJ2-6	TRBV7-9	CASSATGTGANVLTF	TGTGCCAGCAGCGCTACAGGGACTGGGGCCAACGTCCTGACTTTC
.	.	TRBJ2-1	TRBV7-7	CASSLVGGRNNEQFF	TGTGCTAGCAGCTTAGTGGGGGGTAGAAACAATGAGCAGTTCTTC
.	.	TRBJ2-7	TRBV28	CASSRLGKYEQYF	TGTGCCAGCAGTCGACTAGGGAAATACGAGCAGTACTTC
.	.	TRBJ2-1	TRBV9	CASSSGQGSYEQFF	TGTGCCAGCAGCTCGGGTCAGGGGAGCTATGAGCAGTTCTTC
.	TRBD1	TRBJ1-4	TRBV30	CAGNTGDLNEKLFF	TGTGCCGGAAATACAGGGGACCTAAATGAAAAACTGTTTTTT
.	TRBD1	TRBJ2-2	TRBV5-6	CASSLSPGGPGELFF	TGTGCCAGCAGCTTGAGTCCAGGGGGACCCGGGGAGCTGTTTTTT
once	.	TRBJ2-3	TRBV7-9	CASSLAGGGGGTDTQYF	TGTGCCAGCAGCTTAGCTGGGGGCGGGGGAGGCACAGATACGCAGTATTTT
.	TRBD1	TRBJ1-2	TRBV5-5	CASSQGTGEVGYTF	TGTGCCAGCAGCCAAGGGACAGGGGAGGTAGGCTACACCTTC
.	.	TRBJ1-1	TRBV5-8	CASRRKIEELLF	TGTGCCAGCAGGCGAAAAATCGAGGAATTGCTCTTT
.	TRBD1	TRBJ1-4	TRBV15	CATSRTTGPDNEKLFF	TGTGCCACCAGCAGAACGACAGGGCCGGATAATGAAAAACTGTTTTTT
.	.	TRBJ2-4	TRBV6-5	CASSSPREGKNSQYF	TGTGCCAGCAGTTCCCCCCGCGAGGGCAAAAACAGTCAGTACTTC
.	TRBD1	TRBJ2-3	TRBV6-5	CASSPTGGTDTQYF	TGTGCCAGCAGCCCGACAGGGGGCACAGATACGCAGTATTTT
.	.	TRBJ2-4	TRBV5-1	CASSAGQTNIQYF	TGCGCCAGCAGCGCCGGACAGACGAACATTCAGTACTTC
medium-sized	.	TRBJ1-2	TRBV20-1	CSARTSRGYTF	TGCAGTGCTAGAACATCCAGAGGCTACACCTTC
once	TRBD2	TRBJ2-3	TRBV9	CASSVAGGGWGSDTQYF	TGTGCCAGCAGCGTAGCTGGGGGGGGTTGGGGCTCCGATACACAGTATTTT
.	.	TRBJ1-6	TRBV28	CASTETRNDSPLHF	TGTGCCAGCACCGAGACTAGAAACGATTCACCCCTCCACTTT
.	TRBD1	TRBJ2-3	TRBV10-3	CAIRVTGGDSHTQYF	TGTGCCATCAGAGTGACAGGGGGCGACTCACATACGCAGTATTTT
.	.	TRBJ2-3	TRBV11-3	CASSLSNGGRDTQYF	TGTGCCAGCAGCTTGAGTAATGGAGGAAGGGATACGCAGTATTTT
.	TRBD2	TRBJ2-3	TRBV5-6	CASSPSATSGMPQYF	TGTGCCAGCAGCCCAAGTGCTACTAGCGGGATGCCGCAGTATTTT
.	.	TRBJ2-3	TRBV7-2	CASSLGLRGGSTDTQYF	TGTGCCAGCAGCTTAGGTCTTAGGGGGGGGAGCACAGATACGCAGTATTTT
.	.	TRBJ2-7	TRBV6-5	CASTPRAQGYEQYF	TGTGCCAGCACTCCAAGGGCCCAGGGCTACGAGCAGTACTTC
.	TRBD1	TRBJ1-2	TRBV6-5	CASSDRVYGYTF	TGTGCCAGCAGTGACAGGGTATATGGCTACACCTTC
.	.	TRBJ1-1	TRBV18	CASSPLDWQNTEAFF	TGTGCCAGCTCACCATTGGACTGGCAGAACACTGAAGCTTTCTTT
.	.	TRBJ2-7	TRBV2	CASLRDEFYEQYF	TGTGCCAGCTTGCGGGACGAGTTCTACGAGCAGTACTTC
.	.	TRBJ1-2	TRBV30	CAWSPPQGRVGYTF	TGTGCCTGGAGTCCCCCCCAAGGCAGGGTTGGCTACACCTTC
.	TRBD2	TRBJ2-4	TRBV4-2	CASSQGISRGSGGVSIQYF	TGTGCCAGCAGCCAAGGGATCAGCCGGGGTAGCGGGGGGGTAAGCATTCAGTACTTC
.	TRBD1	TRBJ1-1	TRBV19	CASSARQGMNTEAFF	TGTGCCAGTAGTGCCAGACAGGGGATGAACACTGAAGCTTTCTTT
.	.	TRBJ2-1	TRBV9	CASRVDLVYNEQFF	TGTGCCAGCAGGGTAGACTTGGTCTACAATGAGCAGTTCTTC
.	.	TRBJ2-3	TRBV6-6	CASSRILDTQYF	TGTGCCAGCAGTCGTATTTTAGATACGCAGTATTTT
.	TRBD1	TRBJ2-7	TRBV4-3	CASSQSGTGAYEQYF	TGCGCCAGCAGCCAATCCGGGACAGGGGCCTACGAGCAGTACTTC
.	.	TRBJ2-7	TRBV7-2	CASSRQRWLEQYF	TGTGCCAGCAGCCGACAGAGATGGCTCGAGCAGTACTTC
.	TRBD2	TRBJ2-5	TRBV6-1	CASSEAVLELAGGPGMGTQYF	TGTGCCAGCAGTGAAGCGGTTTTAGAACTAGCGGGGGGGCCAGGGATGGGGACCCAGTACTTC
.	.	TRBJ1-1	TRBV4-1	CASSQQEKDTEAFF	TGCGCCAGCAGCCAACAGGAAAAAGACACTGAAGCTTTCTTT
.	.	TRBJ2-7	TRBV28	CASNRRGRVYEQYF	TGTGCCAGCAACAGGAGGGGCCGAGTGTACGAGCAGTACTTC
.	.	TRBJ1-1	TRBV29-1	CSVEIYTEIRGAFF	TGCAGCGTTGAAATTTACACTGAGATTCGGGGGGCTTTCTTT
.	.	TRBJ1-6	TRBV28	CASTQGGGRTDSPLHF	TGTGCCAGCACTCAAGGGGGGGGACGGACTGATTCACCCCTCCACTTT
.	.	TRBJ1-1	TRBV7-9	CASSPQGENTEAFF	TGTGCCAGCAGCCCCCAAGGAGAGAACACTGAAGCTTTCTTT
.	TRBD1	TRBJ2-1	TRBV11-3	CASSSEQGAMANEQFF	TGTGCCAGCAGCTCCGAACAGGGGGCAATGGCCAATGAGCAGTTCTTC
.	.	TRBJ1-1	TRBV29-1	CSVVVDNAFF	TGCAGCGTTGTCGTGGACAACGCTTTCTTT
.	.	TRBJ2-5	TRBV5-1	CASSPRKGEETQYF	TGCGCCAGCAGCCCCCGGAAAGGGGAAGAGACCCAGTACTTC
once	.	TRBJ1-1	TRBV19	CASSIVSAEAFF	TGTGCCAGTAGTATAGTTTCGGCTGAAGCTTTCTTT
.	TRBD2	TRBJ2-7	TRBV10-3	CAISESRSSGRAMYEQYF	TGTGCCATCAGTGAGTCGAGGTCTAGCGGGAGGGCCATGTACGAGCAGTACTTC
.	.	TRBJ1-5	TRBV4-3	CASSAGVNQPQHF	TGCGCCAGCAGTGCAGGGGTGAATCAGCCCCAGCATTTT